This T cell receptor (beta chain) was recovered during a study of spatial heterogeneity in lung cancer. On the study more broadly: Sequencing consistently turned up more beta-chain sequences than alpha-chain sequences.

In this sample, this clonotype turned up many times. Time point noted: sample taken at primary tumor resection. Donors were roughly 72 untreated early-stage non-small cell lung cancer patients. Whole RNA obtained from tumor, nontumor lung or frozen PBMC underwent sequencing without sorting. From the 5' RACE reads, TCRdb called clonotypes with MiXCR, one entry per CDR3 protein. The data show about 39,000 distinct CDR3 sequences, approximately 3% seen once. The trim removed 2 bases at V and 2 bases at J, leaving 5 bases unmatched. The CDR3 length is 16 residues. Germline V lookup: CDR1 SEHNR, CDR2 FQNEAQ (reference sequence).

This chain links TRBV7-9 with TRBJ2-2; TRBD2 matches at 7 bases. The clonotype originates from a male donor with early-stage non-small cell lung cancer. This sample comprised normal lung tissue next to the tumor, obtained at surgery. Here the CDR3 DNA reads TGTGCCAGCAGCTTATCGGGAGGACACAACACCGGGGAGCTGTTTTTT. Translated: CASSLSGGHNTGELFF.